This T cell receptor (beta chain) appears in the sequencing data of a study of cytomegalovirus exposure and HLA in healthy donors. General study results and limits: HLA alleles were associated with roughly 17,000 TCR beta sequences in a later analysis at 0.05 false discovery rate.

V was clipped by 9 bases and J by 1 base; unmatched bases: 8. The CDR3 consists of 14 residues. The germline CDR1 and CDR2 sequences are SGHNT and YYREEE (reference sequence). The PCR was carried out with 60 Vbeta primers and 13 Jbeta primers. The protocol was immunoSEQ multiplex PCR, while the TCRdb copy is restricted to in-frame clones and leaves out a portion. The sample contains approximately 100,000 clones, about 68% of which appear only once. Comment on this clone: The antigen is not known.

This sequence joins TRBV5-4 and TRBJ2-7; TRBD1 agrees at 9 bases. This clonotype was sampled from a man aged 30 to 39 in good health and CMV-seropositive. The sequencing input was PBMCs. The CDR3 bases are TGTGCCACCCAGGACAGGGGATATTCCTACGAGCAGTACTTC. Translated, it gives CATQDRGYSYEQYF.